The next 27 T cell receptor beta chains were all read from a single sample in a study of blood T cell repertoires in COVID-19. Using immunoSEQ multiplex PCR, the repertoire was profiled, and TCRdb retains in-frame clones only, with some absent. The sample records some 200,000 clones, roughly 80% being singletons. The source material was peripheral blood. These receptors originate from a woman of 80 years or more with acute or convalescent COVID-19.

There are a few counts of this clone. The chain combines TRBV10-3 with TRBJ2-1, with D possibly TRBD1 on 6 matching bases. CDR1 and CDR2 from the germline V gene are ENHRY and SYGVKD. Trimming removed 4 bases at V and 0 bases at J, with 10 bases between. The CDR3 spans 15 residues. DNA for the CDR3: TGTGCCATCAGTGGTATGGGGGCCTCCTACAATGAGCAGTTCTTC. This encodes CAISGMGASYNEQFF.

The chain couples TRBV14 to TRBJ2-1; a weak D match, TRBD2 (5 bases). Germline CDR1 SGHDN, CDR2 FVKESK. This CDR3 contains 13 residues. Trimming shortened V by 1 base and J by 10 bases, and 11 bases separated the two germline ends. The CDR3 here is CASSQARAGEQFF. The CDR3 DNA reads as TGTGCCAGCAGCCAAGCGAGGGCAGGCGAGCAGTTCTTC.

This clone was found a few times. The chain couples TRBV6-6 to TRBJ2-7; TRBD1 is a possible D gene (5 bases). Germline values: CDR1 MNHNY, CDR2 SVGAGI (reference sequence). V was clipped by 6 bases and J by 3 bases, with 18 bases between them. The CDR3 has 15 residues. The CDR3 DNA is TGTGCCAGCAGACGACCGGAACAGGCGTACTACGAGCAGTACTTC. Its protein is CASRRPEQAYYEQYF.

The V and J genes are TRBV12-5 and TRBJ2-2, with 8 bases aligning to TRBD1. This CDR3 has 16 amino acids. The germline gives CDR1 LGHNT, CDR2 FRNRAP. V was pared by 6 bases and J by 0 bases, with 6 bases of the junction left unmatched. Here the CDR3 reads CASGRRTGPNTGELFF. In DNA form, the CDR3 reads TGTGCTAGTGGACGAAGGACAGGGCCGAACACCGGGGAGCTGTTTTTT.

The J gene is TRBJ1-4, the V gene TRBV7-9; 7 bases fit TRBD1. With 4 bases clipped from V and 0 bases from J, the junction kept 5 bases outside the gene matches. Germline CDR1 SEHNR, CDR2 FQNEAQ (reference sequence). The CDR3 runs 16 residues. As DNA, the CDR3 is TGTGCCAGCAGCTCCCGACAGGGTGCAACTAATGAAAAACTGTTTTTT. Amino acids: CASSSRQGATNEKLFF.

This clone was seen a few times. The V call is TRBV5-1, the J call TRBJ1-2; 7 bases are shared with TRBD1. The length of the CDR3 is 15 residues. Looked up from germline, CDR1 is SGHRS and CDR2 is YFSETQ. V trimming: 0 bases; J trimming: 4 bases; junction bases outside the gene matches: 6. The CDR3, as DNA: TGCGCCAGCAGCTTGGAGGGACAGTCGACCTATGGCTACACCTTC. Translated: CASSLEGQSTYGYTF.

The CDR3: CASSFEAGTSEQFF. In DNA, the CDR3 is TGTGCCAGCAGCTTCGAAGCCGGGACTAGTGAGCAGTTCTTC. This chain uses TRBV5-4 with TRBJ2-1; 8 bases are a match to TRBD2. V gave up 2 bases and J gave up 9 bases; unmatched junction bases: 7. The CDR3 runs 14 residues. Per germline, CDR1 SGHNT and CDR2 YYREEE (reference sequence).

The CDR3 protein is CASRTSGTYEQYF. The CDR3 DNA reads TGTGCCAGCAGGACTAGCGGTACCTACGAGCAGTACTTC. The chain links TRBV6-4 to TRBJ2-7, with 9 bases identical to TRBD2. Germline V lookup: CDR1 MRHNA, CDR2 SNTAGT. V was clipped by 6 bases and J by 2 bases; unmatched bases: 2. The CDR3 is 13 residues long.

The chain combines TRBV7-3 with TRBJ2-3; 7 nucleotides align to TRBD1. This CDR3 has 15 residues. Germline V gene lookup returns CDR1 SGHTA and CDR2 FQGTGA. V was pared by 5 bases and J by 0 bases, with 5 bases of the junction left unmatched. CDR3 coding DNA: TGTGCCAGCAGCCCCACAGGGGACAGCACAGATACGCAGTATTTT. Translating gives CASSPTGDSTDTQYF.

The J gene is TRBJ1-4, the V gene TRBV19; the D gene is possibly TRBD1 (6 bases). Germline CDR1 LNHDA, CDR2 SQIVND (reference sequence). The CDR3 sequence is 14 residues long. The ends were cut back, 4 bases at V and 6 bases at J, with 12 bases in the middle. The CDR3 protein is CASSRGPRYEKLFF. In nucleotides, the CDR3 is TGTGCCAGTAGTAGGGGGCCAAGGTATGAAAAACTGTTTTTT.

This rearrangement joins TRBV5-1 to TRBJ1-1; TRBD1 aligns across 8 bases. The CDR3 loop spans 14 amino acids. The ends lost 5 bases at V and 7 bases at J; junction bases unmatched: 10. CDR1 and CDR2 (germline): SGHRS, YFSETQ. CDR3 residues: CASSTDRGVSEAFF. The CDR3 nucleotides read TGCGCCAGCAGTACTGACAGGGGCGTGAGTGAAGCTTTCTTT.

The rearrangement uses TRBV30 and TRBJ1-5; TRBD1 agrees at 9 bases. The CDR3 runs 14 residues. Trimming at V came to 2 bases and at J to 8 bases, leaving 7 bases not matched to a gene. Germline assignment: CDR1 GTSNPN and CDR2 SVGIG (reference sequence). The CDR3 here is CAWSSDRGSKPQHF. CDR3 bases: TGTGCCTGGAGTTCGGACAGGGGCTCAAAGCCCCAGCATTTT.

The CDR3 here is CASSSYPAGRNTGELFF. CDR3 nucleotide sequence: TGTGCCAGCAGCTCGTACCCCGCCGGGAGGAACACCGGGGAGCTGTTTTTT. The rearrangement uses TRBV7-9 and TRBJ2-2; D might be TRBD2 (6 bases). CDR3 length: 17 residues. V was pared by 4 bases and J by 1 base, with 16 bases between. Germline CDR1 reads SEHNR; CDR2 reads FQNEAQ (reference sequence). The whole variable domain, remainder taken from reference TRBV7-9 and TRBJ2-2, is DTGVSQNPRHKITKRGQNVTFRCDPISEHNRLYWYRQTLGQGPEFLTYFQNEAQLEKSRLLSDRFSAERPKGSFSTLEIQRTEQGDSAMYLCASSSYPAGRNTGELFFGEGSRLTVL.

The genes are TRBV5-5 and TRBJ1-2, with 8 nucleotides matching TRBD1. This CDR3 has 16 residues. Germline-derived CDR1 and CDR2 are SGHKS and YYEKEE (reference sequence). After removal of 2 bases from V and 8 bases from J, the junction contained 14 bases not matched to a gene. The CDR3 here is CASSFFDRGLSGGYTF. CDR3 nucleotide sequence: TGTGCCAGCAGCTTTTTTGACAGGGGCTTATCGGGCGGCTACACCTTC.

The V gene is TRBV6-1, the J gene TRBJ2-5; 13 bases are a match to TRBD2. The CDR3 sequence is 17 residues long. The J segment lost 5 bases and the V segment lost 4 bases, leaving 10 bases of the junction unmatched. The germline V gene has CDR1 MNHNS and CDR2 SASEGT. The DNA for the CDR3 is TGTGCCAGCAGTGCCGCCCGGACTAGCGGGAGTCAGGAGACCCAGTACTTC. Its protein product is CASSAARTSGSQETQYF.

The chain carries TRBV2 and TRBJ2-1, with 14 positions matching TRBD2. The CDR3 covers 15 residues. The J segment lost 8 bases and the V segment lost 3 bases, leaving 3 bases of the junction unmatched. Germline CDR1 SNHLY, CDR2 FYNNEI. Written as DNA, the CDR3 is TGTGCCAGCAGTGAGGGACTAGCGGGAGTCTATGAGCAGTTCTTC. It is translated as CASSEGLAGVYEQFF.

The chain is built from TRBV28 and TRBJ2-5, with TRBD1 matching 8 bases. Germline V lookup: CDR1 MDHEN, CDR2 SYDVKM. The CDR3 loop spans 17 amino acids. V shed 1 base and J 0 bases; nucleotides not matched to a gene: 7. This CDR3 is CASSLFGQGLNQETQYF. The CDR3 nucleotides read TGTGCCAGCAGTTTATTTGGACAGGGCTTAAACCAAGAGACCCAGTACTTC.

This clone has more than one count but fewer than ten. CDR3 sequence reads: CASSRDRDNEKLFF. The CDR3 coding sequence is TGTGCCAGTAGTAGGGACAGAGATAATGAAAAACTGTTTTTT. This chain uses TRBV19 with TRBJ1-4, with 7 bases fitting TRBD1. Germline CDR1 LNHDA, CDR2 SQIVND (reference sequence). V shed 4 bases and J 4 bases; nucleotides not matched to a gene: 3. The CDR3 loop spans 14 amino acids.

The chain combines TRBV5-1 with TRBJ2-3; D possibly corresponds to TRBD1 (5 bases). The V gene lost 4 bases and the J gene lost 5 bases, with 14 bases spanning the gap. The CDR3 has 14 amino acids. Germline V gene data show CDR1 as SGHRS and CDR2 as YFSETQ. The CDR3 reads CASSRPPREDTQYF. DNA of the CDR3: TGCGCCAGCAGCCGTCCCCCCAGGGAAGATACGCAGTATTTT.

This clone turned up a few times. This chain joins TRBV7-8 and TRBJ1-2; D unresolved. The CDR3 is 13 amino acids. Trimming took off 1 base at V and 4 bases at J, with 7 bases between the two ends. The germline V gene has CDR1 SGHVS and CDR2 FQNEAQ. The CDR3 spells CASSLEHLYGYTF. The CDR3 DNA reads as TGTGCCAGCAGCTTAGAACACCTCTATGGCTACACCTTC.

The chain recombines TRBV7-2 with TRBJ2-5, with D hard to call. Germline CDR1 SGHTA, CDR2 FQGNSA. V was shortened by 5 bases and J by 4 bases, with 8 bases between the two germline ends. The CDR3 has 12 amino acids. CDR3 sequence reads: CASSHNGETQYF. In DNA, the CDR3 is TGTGCCAGCAGCCATAACGGAGAGACCCAGTACTTC. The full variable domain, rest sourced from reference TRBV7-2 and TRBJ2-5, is GAGVSQSPSNKVTEKGKDVELRCDPISGHTALYWYRQSLGQGLEFLIYFQGNSAPDKSGLPSDRFSAERTGGSVSTLTIQRTQQEDSAVYLCASSHNGETQYFGPGTRLLVL.

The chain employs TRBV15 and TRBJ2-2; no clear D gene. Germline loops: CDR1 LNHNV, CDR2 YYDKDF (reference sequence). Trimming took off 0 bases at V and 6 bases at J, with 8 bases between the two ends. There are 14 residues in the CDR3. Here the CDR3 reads CATSRDFGPGELFF. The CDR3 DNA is TGTGCCACCAGCAGAGATTTTGGCCCCGGGGAGCTGTTTTTT.

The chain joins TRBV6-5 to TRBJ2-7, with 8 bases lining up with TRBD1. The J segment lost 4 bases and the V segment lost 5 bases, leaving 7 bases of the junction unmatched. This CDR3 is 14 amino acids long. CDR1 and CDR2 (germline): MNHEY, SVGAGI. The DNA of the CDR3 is TGTGCCAGCAGTAAATCTGACAGGGGATACGAGCAGTACTTC. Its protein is CASSKSDRGYEQYF.

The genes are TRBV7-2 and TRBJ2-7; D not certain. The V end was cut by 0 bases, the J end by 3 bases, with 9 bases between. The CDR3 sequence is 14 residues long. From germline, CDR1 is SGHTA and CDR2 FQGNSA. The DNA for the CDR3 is TGTGCCAGCAGCTTAGCAGCCAGCGTCTACGAGCAGTACTTC. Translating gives CASSLAASVYEQYF. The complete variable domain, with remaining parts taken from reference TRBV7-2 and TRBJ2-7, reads GAGVSQSPSNKVTEKGKDVELRCDPISGHTALYWYRQSLGQGLEFLIYFQGNSAPDKSGLPSDRFSAERTGGSVSTLTIQRTQQEDSAVYLCASSLAASVYEQYFGPGTRLTVT.

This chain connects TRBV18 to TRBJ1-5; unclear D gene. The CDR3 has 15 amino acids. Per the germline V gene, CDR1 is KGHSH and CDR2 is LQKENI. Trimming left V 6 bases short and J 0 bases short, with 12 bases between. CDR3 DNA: TGTGCCAGCTCTCTTACCGAGAGTAGCAATCAGCCCCAGCATTTT. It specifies CASSLTESSNQPQHF.

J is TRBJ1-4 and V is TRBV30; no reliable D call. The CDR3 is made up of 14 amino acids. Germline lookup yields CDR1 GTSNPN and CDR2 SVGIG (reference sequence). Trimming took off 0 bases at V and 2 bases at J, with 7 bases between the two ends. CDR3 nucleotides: TGTGCCTGGAGTGTATTACAGACTAATGAAAAACTGTTTTTT. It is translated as CAWSVLQTNEKLFF.

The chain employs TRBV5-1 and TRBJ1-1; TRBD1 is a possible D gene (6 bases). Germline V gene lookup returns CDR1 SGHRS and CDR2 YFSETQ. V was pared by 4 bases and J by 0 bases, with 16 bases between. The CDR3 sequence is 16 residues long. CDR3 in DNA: TGCGCCAGCAGCGGAAGAGACAGGACCATGAACACTGAAGCTTTCTTT. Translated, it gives CASSGRDRTMNTEAFF.